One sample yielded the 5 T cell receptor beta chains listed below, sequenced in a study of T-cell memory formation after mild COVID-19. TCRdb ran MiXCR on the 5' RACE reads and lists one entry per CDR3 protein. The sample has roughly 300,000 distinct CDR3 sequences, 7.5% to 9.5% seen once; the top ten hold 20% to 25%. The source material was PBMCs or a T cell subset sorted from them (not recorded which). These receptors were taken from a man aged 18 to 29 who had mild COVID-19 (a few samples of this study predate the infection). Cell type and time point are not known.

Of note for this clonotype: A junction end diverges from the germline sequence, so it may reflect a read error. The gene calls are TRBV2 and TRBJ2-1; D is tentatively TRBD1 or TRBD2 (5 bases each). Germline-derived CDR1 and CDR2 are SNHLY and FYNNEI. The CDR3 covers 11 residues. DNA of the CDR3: TGTGCCAGTTCGACTGGGGGTGAGAAGTTCTTC. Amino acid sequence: CASSTGGEKFF. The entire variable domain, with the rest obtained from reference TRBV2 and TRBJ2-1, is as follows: EPEVTQTPSHQVTQMGQEVILRCVPISNHLYFYWYRQILGQKVEFLVSFYNNEISEKSEIFDDQFSVERPDGSNFTLKIRSTKLEDSAMYFCASSTGGEKFFGPGTRLTVL.

CDR3 bases: TGTGCCAGCAGCCCTACCTTGGGCTCCGCAGATACGCAGTATTTT. It encodes CASSPTLGSADTQYF. J is TRBJ2-3 and V is TRBV13; D ambiguous. Germline loops: CDR1 PRHDT, CDR2 FYEKMQ (reference sequence). CDR3 size: 15 residues. The V gene lost 5 bases and the J gene lost 4 bases, with 16 bases spanning the gap.

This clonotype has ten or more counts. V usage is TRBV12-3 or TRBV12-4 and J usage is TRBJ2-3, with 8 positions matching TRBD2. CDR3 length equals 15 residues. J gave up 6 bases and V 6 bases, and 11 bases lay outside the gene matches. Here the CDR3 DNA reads TGTGCCAGCAGCATAGCGGGGACTCTCACCGATACGCAGTATTTT. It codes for CASSIAGTLTDTQYF.

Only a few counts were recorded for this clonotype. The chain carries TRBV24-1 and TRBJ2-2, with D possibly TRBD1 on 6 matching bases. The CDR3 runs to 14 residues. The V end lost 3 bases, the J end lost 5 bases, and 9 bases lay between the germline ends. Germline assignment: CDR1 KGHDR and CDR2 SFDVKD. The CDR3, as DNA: TGTGCCACCAGTGATCCAGGGGATACCGGGGAGCTGTTTTTT. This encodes CATSDPGDTGELFF.

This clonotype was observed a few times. The CDR3 is CASSSPLAGGTGELFF. The CDR3 region has the DNA TGTGCCAGCAGTTCCCCCCTAGCGGGGGGCACCGGGGAGCTGTTTTTT. The chain is built from TRBV6-6 and TRBJ2-2; TRBD2 matches 11 bases. The germline V gene encodes CDR1 MNHNY and CDR2 SVGAGI (reference sequence). This CDR3 is 16 amino acids long. With V trimmed by 4 bases and J by 4 bases, 5 bases remained unmatched.